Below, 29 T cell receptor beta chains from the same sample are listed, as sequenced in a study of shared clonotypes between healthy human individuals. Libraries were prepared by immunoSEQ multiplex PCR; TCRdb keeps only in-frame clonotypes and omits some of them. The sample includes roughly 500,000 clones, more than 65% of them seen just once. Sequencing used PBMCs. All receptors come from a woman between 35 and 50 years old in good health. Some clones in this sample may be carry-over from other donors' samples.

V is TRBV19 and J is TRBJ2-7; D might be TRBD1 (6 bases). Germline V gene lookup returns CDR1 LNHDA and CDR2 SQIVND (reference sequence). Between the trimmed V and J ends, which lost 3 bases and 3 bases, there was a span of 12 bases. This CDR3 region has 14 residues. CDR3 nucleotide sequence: TGTGCCAGTAGTATCAGGGGTGACAGCTACGAGCAGTACTTC. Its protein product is CASSIRGDSYEQYF.

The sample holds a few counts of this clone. In DNA, the CDR3 is TGTGCCAGCAGTTACGGGACGGAGAATCAGCCCCAGCATTTT. This codes for CASSYGTENQPQHF. This chain connects TRBV21-1 to TRBJ1-5. TRBV21-1 is shown as a pseudogene. The CDR3 sequence is 14 residues long.

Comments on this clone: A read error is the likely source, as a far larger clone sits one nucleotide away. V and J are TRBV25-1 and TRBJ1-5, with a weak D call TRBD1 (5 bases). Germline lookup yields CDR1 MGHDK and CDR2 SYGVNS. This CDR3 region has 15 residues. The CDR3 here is CASSEYGGGNQHQHF. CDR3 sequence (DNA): TGTGCCAGCAGTGAATACGGGGGTGGCAATCAGCACCAGCATTTT.

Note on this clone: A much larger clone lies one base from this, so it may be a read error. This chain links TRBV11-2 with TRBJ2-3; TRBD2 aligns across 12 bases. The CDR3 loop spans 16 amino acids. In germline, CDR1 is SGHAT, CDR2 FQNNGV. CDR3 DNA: TGTGCCAGCAGCTTAAACCTAGCGGGAGGGGCAGATACGCATTATTTT. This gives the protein CASSLNLAGGADTHYF.

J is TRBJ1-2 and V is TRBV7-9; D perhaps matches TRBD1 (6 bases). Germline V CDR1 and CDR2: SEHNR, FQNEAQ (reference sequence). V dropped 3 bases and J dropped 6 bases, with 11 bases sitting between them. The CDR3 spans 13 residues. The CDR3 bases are TGTGCCAGCAGCTTTAACAGGGTGGATGGCTACACCTTC. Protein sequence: CASSFNRVDGYTF.

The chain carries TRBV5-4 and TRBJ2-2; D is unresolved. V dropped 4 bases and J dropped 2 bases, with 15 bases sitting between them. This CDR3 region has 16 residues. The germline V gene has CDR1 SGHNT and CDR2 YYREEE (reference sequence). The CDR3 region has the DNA TGTGCCAGCAGCCAAAGTCCGGATCCCAACACCGGGGAGCTGTTTTTT. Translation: CASSQSPDPNTGELFF.

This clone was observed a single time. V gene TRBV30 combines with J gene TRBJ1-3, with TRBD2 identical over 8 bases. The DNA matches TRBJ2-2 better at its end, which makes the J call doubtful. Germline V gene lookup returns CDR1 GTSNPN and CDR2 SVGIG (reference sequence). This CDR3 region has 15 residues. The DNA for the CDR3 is TGTGCCTGGAGAGCCCCGGGAGGGACTACCGGGGAGCTGTTTTTT. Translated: CAWRAPGGTTGELFF.

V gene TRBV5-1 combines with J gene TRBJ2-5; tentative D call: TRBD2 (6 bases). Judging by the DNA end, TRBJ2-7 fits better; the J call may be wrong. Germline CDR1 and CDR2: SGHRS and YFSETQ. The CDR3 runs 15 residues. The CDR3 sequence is CASSFPPGGSYEQYF. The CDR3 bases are TGCGCCAGCAGCTTCCCTCCCGGGGGCTCCTACGAGCAGTACTTC.

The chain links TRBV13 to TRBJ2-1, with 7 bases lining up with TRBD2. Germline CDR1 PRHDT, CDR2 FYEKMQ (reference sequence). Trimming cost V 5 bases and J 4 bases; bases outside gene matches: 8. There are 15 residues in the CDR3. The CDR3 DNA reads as TGTGCCAGCAGCCCCCGGGACTACAAGTACAATGAGCAGTTCTTC. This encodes CASSPRDYKYNEQFF.

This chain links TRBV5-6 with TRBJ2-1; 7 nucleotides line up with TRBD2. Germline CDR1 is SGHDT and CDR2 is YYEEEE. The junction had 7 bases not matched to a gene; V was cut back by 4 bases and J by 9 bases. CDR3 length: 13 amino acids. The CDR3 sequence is CASSLGLGGEQFF. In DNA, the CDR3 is TGTGCCAGCAGCCTTGGACTAGGTGGTGAGCAGTTCTTC. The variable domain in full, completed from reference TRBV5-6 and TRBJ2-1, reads DAGVTQSPTHLIKTRGQQVTLRCSPKSGHDTVSWYQQALGQGPQFIFQYYEEEERQRGNFPDRFSGHQFPNYSSELNVNALLLGDSALYLCASSLGLGGEQFFGPGTRLTVL.

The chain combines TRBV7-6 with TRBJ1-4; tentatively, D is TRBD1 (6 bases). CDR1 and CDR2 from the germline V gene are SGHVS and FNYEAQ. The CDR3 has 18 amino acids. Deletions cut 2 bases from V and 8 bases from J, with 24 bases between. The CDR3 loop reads CASSLFPLIGGAQEKLFF. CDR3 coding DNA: TGTGCCAGCAGCTTATTCCCACTCATCGGGGGGGCGCAGGAAAAACTGTTTTTT.

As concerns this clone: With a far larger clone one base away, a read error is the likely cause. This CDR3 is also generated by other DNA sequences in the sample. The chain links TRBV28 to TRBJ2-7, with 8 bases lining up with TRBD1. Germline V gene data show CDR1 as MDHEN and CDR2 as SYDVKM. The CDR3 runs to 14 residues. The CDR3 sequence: CASSFRGRSYEQYF. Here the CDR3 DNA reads TGTGCCAGCAGTTTCAGGGGGCGATCCTACGAGCAGTACTTT. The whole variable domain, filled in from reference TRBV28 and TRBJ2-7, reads DVKVTQSSRYLVKRTGEKVFLECVQDMDHENMFWYRQDPGLGLRLIYFSYDVKMKEKGDIPEGYSVSREKKERFSLILESASTNQTSMYLCASSFRGRSYEQYFGPGTRLTVT.

The CDR3 nucleotides read TGTGCCAGCAGTGAAAGTTCCGGGGGGGGTCAGCCCCAGCATTTT. Translated, it gives CASSESSGGGQPQHF. This rearrangement joins TRBV6-4 to TRBJ1-5; tentatively, D is TRBD1 (5 bases). Germline V CDR1 and CDR2: MRHNA, SNTAGT. The CDR3 consists of 15 residues. V was shortened by 3 bases and J by 6 bases, with 15 bases between the two germline ends.

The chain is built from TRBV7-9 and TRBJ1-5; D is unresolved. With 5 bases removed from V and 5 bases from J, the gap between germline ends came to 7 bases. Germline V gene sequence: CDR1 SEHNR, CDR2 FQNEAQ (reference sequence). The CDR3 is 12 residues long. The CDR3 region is CASSPVDQPQHF. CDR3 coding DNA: TGTGCCAGCAGCCCAGTAGATCAGCCCCAGCATTTT.

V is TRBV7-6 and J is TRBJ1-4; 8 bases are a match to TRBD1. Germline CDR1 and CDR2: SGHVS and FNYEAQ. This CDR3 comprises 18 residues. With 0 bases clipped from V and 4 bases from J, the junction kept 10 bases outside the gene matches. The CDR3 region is CASSLAPGGGGYNEKLFF. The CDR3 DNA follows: TGTGCCAGCAGCTTAGCGCCAGGGGGCGGAGGATATAATGAAAAACTGTTTTTT.

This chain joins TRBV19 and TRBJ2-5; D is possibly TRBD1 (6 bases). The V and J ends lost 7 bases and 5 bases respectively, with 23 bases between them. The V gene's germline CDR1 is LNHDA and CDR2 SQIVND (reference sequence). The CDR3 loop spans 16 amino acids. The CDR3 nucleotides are TGTGCCAGTACCCCTACACGTGCAGGGGTTCGTGAGACCCAGTACTTC. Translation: CASTPTRAGVRETQYF.

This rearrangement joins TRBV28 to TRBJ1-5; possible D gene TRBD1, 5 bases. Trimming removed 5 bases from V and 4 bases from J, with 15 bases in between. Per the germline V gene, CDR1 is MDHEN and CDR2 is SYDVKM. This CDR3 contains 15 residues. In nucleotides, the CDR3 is TGTGCCAGCAGTCGTCCGGGGCAGGGAAATCAGCCCCAGCATTTT. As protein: CASSRPGQGNQPQHF.

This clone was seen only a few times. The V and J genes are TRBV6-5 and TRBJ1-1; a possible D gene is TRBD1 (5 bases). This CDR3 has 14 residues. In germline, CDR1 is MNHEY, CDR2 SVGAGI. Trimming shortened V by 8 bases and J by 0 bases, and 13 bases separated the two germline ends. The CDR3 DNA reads TGTGCCAGCGGGAGGGAGGGGATGAACACTGAAGCTTTCTTT. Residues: CASGREGMNTEAFF.

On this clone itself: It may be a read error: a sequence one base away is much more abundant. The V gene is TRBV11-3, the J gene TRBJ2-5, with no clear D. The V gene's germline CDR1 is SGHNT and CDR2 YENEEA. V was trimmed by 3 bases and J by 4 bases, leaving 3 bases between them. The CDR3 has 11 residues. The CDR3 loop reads CASSFTETQYF. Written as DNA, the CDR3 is TGTGCCAGCAGCTTTACAGAGACCCAGTACTTC.

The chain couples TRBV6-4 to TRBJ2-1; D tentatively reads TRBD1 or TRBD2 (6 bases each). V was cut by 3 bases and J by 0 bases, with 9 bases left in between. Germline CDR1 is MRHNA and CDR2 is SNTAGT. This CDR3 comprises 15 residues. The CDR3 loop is CASSEEGDSYNEQFF. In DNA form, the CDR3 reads TGTGCCAGCAGTGAGGAGGGGGACTCCTACAATGAGCAGTTCTTC.

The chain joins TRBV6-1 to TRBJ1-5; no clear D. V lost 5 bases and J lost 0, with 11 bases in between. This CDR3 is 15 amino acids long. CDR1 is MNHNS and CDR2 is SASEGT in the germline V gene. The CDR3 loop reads CASSIQDNSNQPQHF. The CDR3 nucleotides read TGTGCCAGCAGTATCCAGGATAATAGCAATCAGCCCCAGCATTTT.

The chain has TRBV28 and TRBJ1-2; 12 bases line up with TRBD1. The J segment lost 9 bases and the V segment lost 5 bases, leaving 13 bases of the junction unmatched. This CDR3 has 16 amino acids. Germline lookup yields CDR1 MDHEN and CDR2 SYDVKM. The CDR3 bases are TGTGCCAGCAGTCCCGGGACAGGGGGCGGGGGAAGGAGCTACACCTTC. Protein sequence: CASSPGTGGGGRSYTF.

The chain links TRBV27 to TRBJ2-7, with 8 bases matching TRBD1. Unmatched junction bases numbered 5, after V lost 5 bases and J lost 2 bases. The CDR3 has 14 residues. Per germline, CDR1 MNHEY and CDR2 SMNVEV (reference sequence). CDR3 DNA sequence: TGTGCCAGCAGTGGGACAGGACTCCCCTACGAGCAGTACTTC. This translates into CASSGTGLPYEQYF.

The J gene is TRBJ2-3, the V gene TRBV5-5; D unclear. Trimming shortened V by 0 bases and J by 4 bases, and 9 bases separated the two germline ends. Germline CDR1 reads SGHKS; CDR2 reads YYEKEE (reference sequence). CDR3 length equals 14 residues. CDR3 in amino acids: CASSLGGPPDTQYF. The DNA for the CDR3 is TGTGCCAGCAGCTTGGGAGGTCCCCCAGATACGCAGTATTTT.

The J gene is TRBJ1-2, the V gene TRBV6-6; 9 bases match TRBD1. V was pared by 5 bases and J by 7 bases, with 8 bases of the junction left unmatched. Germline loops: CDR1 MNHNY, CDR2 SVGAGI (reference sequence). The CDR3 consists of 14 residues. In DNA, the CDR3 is TGTGCCAGCAGTAATGGACAGGGGATGGTTGGCTACACCTTC. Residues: CASSNGQGMVGYTF.

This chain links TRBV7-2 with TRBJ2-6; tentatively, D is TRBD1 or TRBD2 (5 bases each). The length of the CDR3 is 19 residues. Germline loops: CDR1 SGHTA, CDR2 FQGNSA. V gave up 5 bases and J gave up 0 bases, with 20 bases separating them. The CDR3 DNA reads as TGTGCCAGCAGCAAGAGAGGGCGCAGGGCTAGCTCTGGGGCCAACGTCCTGACTTTC. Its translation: CASSKRGRRASSGANVLTF.

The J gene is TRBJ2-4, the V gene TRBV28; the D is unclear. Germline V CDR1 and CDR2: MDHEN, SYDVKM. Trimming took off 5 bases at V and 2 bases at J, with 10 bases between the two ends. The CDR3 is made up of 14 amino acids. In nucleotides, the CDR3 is TGTGCCAGCAGTCCTAGTCGGCCCAAAAACATTCAGTACTTC. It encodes CASSPSRPKNIQYF.

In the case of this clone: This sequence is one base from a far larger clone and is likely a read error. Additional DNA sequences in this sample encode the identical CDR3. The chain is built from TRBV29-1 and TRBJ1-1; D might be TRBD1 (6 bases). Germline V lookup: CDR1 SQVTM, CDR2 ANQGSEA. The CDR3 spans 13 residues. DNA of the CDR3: TGCAGCGTTGATTATGGTGGGGGCACTGAAGCTCTCTTT. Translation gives CSVDYGGGTEALF.

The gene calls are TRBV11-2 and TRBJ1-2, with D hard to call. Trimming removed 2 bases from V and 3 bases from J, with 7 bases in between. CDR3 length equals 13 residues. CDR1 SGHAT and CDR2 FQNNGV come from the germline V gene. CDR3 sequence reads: CASSLNADYGYTF. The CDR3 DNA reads TGTGCCAGCAGCTTAAATGCAGACTATGGCTACACCTTC.